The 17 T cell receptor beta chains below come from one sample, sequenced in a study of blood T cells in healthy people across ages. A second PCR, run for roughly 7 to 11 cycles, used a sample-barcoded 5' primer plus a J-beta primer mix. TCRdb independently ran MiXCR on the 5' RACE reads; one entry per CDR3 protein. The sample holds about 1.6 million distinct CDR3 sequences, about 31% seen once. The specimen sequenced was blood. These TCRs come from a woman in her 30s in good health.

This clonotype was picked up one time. In DNA, the CDR3 is TGCGCCAGCAGTGAAAGAAGCCGGCTAGCGGGAGGGCCCCAGTACTTC. Its translation is CASSERSRLAGGPQYF. The V gene is TRBV10-2, the J gene TRBJ2-5; 12 bases line up with TRBD2. The V and J ends lost 3 bases and 9 bases, in that order; junction bases with no gene match: 11. There are 16 residues in the CDR3. Germline V gene sequence: CDR1 WSHSY, CDR2 SAAADI.

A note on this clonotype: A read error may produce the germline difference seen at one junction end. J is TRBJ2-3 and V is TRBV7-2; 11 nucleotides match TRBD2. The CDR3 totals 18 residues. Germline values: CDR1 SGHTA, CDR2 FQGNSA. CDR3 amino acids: CASSSSSGLAEPTDTLYF. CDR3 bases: TGTGCCAGCAGCTCTAGTTCGGGACTAGCGGAGCCCACAGATACGCTGTATTTT.

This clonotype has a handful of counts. DNA of the CDR3: TGTGCCAGCAGACACAGGGGGCTCACAGATACGCAGTATTTT. Protein product: CASRHRGLTDTQYF. The chain uses TRBV6-5 and TRBJ2-3; 9 nucleotides match TRBD1. J lost 2 bases, V lost 6 bases, and 3 bases had no gene match. The CDR3 runs to 14 residues. The germline gives CDR1 MNHEY, CDR2 SVGAGI.

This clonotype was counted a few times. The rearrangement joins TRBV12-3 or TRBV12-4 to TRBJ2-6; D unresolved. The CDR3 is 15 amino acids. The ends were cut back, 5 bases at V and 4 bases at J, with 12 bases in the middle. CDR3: CASSVDGTGANVLTF. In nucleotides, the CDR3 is TGTGCCAGCAGTGTGGATGGAACCGGGGCCAACGTCCTGACTTTC.

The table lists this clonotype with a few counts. The CDR3 DNA reads TGTGCCAGCACCTACTGGGGGCGGGTCGGGGAGCTGTTTTTT. Its translation is CASTYWGRVGELFF. The chain carries TRBV12-3 or TRBV12-4 and TRBJ2-2, with TRBD1 as a possible D gene (6 bases). The CDR3 is 14 residues long. V was pared by 7 bases and J by 7 bases, with 16 bases between.

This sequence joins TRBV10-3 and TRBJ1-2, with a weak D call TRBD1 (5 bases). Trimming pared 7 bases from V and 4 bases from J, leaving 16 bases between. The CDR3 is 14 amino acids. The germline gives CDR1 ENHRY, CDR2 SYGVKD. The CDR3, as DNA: TGTGCCATCACCAATTTTGCAGGGCTCTATGGCTACACCTTC. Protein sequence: CAITNFAGLYGYTF.

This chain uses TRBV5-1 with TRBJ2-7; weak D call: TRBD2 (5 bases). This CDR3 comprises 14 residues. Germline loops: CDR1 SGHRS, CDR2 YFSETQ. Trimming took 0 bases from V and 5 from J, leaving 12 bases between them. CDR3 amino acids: CASSLDSAYNEQYF. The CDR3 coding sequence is TGCGCCAGCAGCTTGGATAGCGCCTACAACGAGCAGTACTTC.

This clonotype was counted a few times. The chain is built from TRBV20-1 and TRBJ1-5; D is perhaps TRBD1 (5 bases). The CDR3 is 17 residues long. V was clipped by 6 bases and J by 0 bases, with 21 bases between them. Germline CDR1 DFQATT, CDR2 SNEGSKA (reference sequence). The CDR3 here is CSAPSGGVGYSNQPQHF. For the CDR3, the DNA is TGCAGTGCACCATCCGGGGGAGTCGGGTATAGCAATCAGCCCCAGCATTTT.

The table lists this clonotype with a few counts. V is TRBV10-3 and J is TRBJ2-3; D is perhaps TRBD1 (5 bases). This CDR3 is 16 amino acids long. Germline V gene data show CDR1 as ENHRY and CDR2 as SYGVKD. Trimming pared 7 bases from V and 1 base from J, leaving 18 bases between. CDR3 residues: CAIINPRVKGTDTQYF. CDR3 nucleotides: TGTGCCATCATTAACCCCAGGGTGAAGGGCACAGATACGCAGTATTTT.

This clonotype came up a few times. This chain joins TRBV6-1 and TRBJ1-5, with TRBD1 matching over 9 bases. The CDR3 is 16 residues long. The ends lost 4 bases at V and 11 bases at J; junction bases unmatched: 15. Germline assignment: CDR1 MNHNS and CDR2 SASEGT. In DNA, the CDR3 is TGTGCCAGCAGTGTTGCCCTGGGACAGGGTGACATATCCCAGCATTTT. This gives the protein CASSVALGQGDISQHF.

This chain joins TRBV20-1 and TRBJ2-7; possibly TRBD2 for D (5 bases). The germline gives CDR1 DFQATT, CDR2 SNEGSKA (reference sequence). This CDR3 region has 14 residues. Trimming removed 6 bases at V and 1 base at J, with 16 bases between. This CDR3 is CSAQDSLVSYEQYF. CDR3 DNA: TGCAGTGCCCAGGACTCACTAGTTTCCTACGAGCAGTACTTC.

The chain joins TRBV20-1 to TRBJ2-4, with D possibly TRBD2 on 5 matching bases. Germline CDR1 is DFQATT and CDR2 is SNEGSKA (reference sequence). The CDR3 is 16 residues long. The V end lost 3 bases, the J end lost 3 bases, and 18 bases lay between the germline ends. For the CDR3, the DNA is TGCAGTGCTAGGCTAAGTGGGGAGTATGGCAAAAACATTCAGTACTTC. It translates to CSARLSGEYGKNIQYF.

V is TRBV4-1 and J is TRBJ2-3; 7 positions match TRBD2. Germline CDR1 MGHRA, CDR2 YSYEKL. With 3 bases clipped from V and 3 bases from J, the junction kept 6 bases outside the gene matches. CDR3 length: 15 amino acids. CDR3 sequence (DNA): TGCGCCAGCAGCCAGCTAGGGACTACGACAGATACGCAGTATTTT. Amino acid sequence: CASSQLGTTTDTQYF.

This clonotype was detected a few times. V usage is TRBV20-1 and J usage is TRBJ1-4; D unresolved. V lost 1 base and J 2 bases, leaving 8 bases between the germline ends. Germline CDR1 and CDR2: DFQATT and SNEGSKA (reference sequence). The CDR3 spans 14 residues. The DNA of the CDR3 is TGCAGTGCTAGAGCCCGTGATACTAATGAAAAACTGTTTTTT. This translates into CSARARDTNEKLFF.

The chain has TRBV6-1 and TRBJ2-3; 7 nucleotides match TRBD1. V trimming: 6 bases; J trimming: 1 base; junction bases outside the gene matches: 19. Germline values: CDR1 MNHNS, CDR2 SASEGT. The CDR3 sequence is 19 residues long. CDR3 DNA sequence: TGTGCCAGCAGCCGAACATCCATCCAGACAGGGATCGGCACAGATACGCAGTATTTT. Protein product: CASSRTSIQTGIGTDTQYF.

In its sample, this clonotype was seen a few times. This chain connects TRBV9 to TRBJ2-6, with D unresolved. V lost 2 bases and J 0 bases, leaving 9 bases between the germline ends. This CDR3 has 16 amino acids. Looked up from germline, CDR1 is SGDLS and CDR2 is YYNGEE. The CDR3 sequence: CASSVYASSGANVLTF. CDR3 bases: TGTGCCAGCAGCGTGTACGCGAGCTCTGGGGCCAACGTCCTGACTTTC.

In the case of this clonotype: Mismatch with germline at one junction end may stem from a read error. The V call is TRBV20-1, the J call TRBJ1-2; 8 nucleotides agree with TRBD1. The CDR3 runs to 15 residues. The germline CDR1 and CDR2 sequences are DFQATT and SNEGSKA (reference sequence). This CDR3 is CSARERTGPVDGYTF. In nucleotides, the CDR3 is TGCAGTGCTAGAGAAAGGACAGGGCCCGTTGATGGTTACACCTTC.